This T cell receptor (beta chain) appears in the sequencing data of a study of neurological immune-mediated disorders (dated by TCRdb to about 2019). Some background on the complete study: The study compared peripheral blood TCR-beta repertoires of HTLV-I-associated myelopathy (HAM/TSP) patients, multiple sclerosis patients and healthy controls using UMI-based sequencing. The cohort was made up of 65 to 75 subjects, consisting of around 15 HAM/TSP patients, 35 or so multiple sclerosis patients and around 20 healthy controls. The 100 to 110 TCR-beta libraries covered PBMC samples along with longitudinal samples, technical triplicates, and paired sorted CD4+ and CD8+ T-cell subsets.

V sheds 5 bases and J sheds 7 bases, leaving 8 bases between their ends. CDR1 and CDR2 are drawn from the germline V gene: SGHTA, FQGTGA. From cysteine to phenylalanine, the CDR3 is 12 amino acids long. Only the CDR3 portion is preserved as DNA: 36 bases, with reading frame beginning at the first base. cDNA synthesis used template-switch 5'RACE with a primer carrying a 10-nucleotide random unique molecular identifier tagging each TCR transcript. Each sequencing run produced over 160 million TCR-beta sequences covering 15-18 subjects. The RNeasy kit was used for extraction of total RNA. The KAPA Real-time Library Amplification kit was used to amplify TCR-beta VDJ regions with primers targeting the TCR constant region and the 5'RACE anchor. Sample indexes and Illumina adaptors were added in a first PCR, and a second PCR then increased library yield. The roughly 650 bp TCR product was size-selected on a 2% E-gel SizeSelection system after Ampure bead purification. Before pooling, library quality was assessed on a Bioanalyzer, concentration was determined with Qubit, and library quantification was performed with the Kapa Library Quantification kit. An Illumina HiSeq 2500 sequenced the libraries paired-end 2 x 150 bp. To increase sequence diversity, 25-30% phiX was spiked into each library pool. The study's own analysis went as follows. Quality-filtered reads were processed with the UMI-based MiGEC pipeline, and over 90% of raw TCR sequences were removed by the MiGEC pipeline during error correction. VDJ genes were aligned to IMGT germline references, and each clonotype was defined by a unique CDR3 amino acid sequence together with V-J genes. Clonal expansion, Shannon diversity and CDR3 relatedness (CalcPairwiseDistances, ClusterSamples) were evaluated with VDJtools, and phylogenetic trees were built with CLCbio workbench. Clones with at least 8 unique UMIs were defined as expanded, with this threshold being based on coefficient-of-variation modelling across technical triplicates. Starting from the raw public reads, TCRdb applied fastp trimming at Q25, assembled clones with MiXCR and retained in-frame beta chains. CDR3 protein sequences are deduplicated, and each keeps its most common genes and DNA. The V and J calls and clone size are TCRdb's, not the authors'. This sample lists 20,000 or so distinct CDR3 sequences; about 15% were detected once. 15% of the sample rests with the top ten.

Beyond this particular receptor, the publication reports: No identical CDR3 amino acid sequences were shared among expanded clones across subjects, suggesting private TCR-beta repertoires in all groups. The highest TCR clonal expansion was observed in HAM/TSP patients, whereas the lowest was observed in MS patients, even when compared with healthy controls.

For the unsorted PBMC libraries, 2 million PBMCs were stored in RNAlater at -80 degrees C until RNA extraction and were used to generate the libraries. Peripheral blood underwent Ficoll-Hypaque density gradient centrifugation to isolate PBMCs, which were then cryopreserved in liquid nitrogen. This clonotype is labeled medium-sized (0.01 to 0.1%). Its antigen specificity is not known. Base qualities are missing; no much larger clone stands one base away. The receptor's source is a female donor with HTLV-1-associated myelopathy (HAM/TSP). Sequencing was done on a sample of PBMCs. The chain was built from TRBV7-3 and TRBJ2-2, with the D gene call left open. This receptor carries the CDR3 CASSRRLGELFF. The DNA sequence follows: TGTGCCAGCAGCCGCCGACTCGGGGAGCTGTTTTTT.